A single sample is the source of the 24 T cell receptor beta chains below, sequenced in a study of blood T cell repertoires in COVID-19. Data came from immunoSEQ multiplex PCR; TCRdb stores just in-frame clones and leaves some out. The sample records 110,000 or so clones, around nine tenths being singletons. What was sequenced was peripheral blood. The receptor set was obtained from a woman between 65 and 79 years old who had recovered from COVID-19.

The rearrangement uses TRBV12-3 or TRBV12-4 and TRBJ2-3; D is perhaps TRBD2 (5 bases). V lost 6 bases and J lost 3, with 10 bases in between. The CDR3 extends over 13 amino acids. CDR3 nucleotide sequence: TGTGCCAGCAGACTCAGAGGGACAGATACGCAGTATTTT. Encoded protein: CASRLRGTDTQYF.

This clone came up a few times. The chain employs TRBV7-6 and TRBJ2-7; 9 bases are shared with TRBD1. V shed 5 bases, J shed 5 bases, and the junction held 4 bases outside the gene matches. The CDR3 consists of 13 residues. Germline CDR1 and CDR2: SGHVS and FNYEAQ. As DNA, the CDR3 is TGTGCCAGCAGCATGGGACAGGGAAACGAGCAGTACTTC. It is translated as CASSMGQGNEQYF. The full variable domain, rest sourced from reference TRBV7-6 and TRBJ2-7, is GAGVSQSPRYKVTKRGQDVALRCDPISGHVSLYWYRQALGQGPEFLTYFNYEAQQDKSGLPNDRFSAERPEGSISTLTIQRTEQRDSAMYRCASSMGQGNEQYFGPGTRLTVT.

The rearrangement links TRBV28 to TRBJ2-5; 9 bases fit TRBD1. V lost 8 bases and J lost 2; bases outside the gene matches: 6. The CDR3 length is 14 residues. Germline loops: CDR1 MDHEN, CDR2 SYDVKM. DNA for the CDR3: TGTGCCAGCGGAGACAGGGGGAAACAAGAGACCCAGTACTTC. Amino acids: CASGDRGKQETQYF.

This chain connects TRBV9 to TRBJ1-4; 9 nucleotides agree with TRBD1. Losses at the gene ends were 0 bases for V and 8 bases for J; bases not matched to a gene: 2. Germline loops: CDR1 SGDLS, CDR2 YYNGEE. This CDR3 region has 14 residues. CDR3 coding DNA: TGTGCCAGCAGCGTAGGACAGGGGGAGGAAAAACTGTTTTTT. Encoded protein: CASSVGQGEEKLFF.

The rearrangement links TRBV29-1 to TRBJ2-7; D perhaps matches TRBD1 (6 bases). V was trimmed by 4 bases and J by 0 bases, leaving 13 bases between them. Looked up from germline, CDR1 is SQVTM and CDR2 is ANQGSEA. The CDR3 runs to 14 residues. The CDR3 bases are TGCAGCGTTGCCCCAGGGGACGGCTCCTACGAGCAGTACTTC. It codes for CSVAPGDGSYEQYF.

The V and J genes are TRBV29-1 and TRBJ1-2, with D tentatively TRBD1 (5 bases). V was pared by 5 bases and J by 4 bases, with 14 bases between. The CDR3 runs 13 residues. The germline V gene encodes CDR1 SQVTM and CDR2 ANQGSEA. CDR3 sequence reads: CSVSAGGGYGYTF. In DNA form, the CDR3 reads TGCAGCGTTTCAGCAGGCGGGGGCTATGGCTACACCTTC. The whole variable domain, filled in from reference TRBV29-1 and TRBJ1-2, reads SAVISQKPSRDICQRGTSLTIQCQVDSQVTMMFWYRQQPGQSLTLIATANQGSEATYESGFVIDKFPISRPNLTFSTLTVSNMSPEDSSIYLCSVSAGGGYGYTFGSGTRLTVV.

V gene TRBV18 combines with J gene TRBJ1-6; D not certain. The CDR3 runs 14 residues. Looked up from germline, CDR1 is KGHSH and CDR2 is LQKENI. Deletions cut 2 bases from V and 15 bases from J, with 17 bases between. CDR3: CASSPTTQVHFLHF. The CDR3 nucleotides are TGTGCCAGCTCACCAACAACGCAGGTCCACTTCCTCCACTTT.

The gene calls are TRBV6-5 and TRBJ2-7, with D possibly TRBD2 on 6 matching bases. Trimming pared 2 bases from V and 6 bases from J, leaving 20 bases between. CDR1 and CDR2 (germline): MNHEY, SVGAGI. The CDR3 extends over 16 amino acids. The CDR3 nucleotides are TGTGCCAGCAGTTACAAAAAAGGTCAGCCAGCGGGCGAGCAGTACTTC. Residues: CASSYKKGQPAGEQYF.

The CDR3 coding sequence is TGCGCCAGCAGCCAGTCCAGGGGCAGCTATGGCTACACCTTC. Translating gives CASSQSRGSYGYTF. The chain employs TRBV4-3 and TRBJ1-2, with a tentative D call TRBD1 (6 bases). V lost 3 bases and J 4 bases, leaving 12 bases between the germline ends. CDR3 length: 14 amino acids. Germline CDR1 and CDR2: LGHNA and YSLEER.

The V and J genes are TRBV6-6 and TRBJ1-1, with unresolved D. Trimming took 2 bases from V and 4 from J, leaving 5 bases between them. Germline V gene lookup returns CDR1 MNHNY and CDR2 SVGAGI (reference sequence). The CDR3 has 12 amino acids. Here the CDR3 DNA reads TGTGCCAGCAGTTACGGGCTCACTGAAGCTTTCTTT. Its translation is CASSYGLTEAFF.

J is TRBJ2-5 and V is TRBV30; 10 bases are shared with TRBD2. V trimming: 1 base; J trimming: 5 bases; junction bases outside the gene matches: 1. CDR1 and CDR2 from the germline V gene are GTSNPN and SVGIG (reference sequence). CDR3 length: 13 residues. DNA for the CDR3: TGTGCCTGGAGTGGACTAGCGGGTGAGACCCAGTACTTC. Amino acid sequence: CAWSGLAGETQYF.

The chain uses TRBV27 and TRBJ2-7, with TRBD1 matching over 8 bases. Germline trimming cut 3 bases from V and 3 bases from J; bases unmatched to any gene: 1. Germline loops: CDR1 MNHEY, CDR2 SMNVEV (reference sequence). The CDR3 contains 13 residues. The chain's CDR3 is CASSFDRGYEQYF. Written as DNA, the CDR3 is TGTGCCAGCAGTTTTGACAGGGGCTACGAGCAGTACTTC.

The chain combines TRBV28 with TRBJ2-1, with 14 bases matching TRBD2. The junction had 5 bases not matched to a gene; V was cut back by 5 bases and J by 8 bases. The germline V gene has CDR1 MDHEN and CDR2 SYDVKM. The CDR3 runs 15 residues. The CDR3 sequence is CASSRLAGGPYEQFF. CDR3 bases: TGTGCCAGCAGTCGACTAGCGGGGGGGCCCTATGAGCAGTTCTTC.

V usage is TRBV12-3 or TRBV12-4 and J usage is TRBJ2-3; TRBD2 aligns across 7 bases. The V and J ends lost 6 bases and 4 bases, in that order; junction bases with no gene match: 4. The CDR3 runs 13 residues. CDR3: CASRPSGADTQYF. DNA for the CDR3: TGTGCCAGCAGGCCGAGCGGGGCAGATACGCAGTATTTT.

The CDR3 reads CASSQRGTGGRQKLFF. The CDR3 DNA reads as TGTGCCAGCAGCCAAAGGGGAACGGGGGGAAGGCAAAAACTGTTTTTT. The chain combines TRBV3-1 (or the pseudogene TRBV3-2) with TRBJ1-4; D may be TRBD1 (5 bases). In germline, CDR1 is LGHDT, CDR2 YNNKEL (reference sequence). Trimming took 2 bases from V and 9 from J, leaving 19 bases between them. The CDR3 runs to 16 residues.

V usage is TRBV27 and J usage is TRBJ1-6; 7 nucleotides line up with TRBD1. The CDR3 is 18 residues long. V gave up 6 bases and J gave up 0 bases; unmatched junction bases: 11. The germline V gene encodes CDR1 MNHEY and CDR2 SMNVEV (reference sequence). The CDR3 region is CASSPDRVGGSYNSPLHF. The CDR3 coding sequence is TGTGCCAGCAGCCCAGACAGGGTAGGGGGCTCCTATAATTCACCCCTCCACTTT.

The gene calls are TRBV5-4 and TRBJ1-1; TRBD1 matches 9 bases. J gave up 1 base and V 6 bases, and 4 bases lay outside the gene matches. Germline CDR1 SGHNT, CDR2 YYREEE (reference sequence). The CDR3 is 14 residues long. CDR3 residues: CASIRQGGNTEAFF. CDR3 in DNA: TGTGCCAGCATCCGACAGGGGGGGAACACTGAAGCTTTCTTT.

This clone was seen a handful of times. This chain connects TRBV28 to TRBJ2-3, with TRBD1 as a possible D gene (6 bases). V lost 6 bases to trimming and J lost 2 bases, with 15 bases between them. This CDR3 contains 15 residues. Germline V gene sequence: CDR1 MDHEN, CDR2 SYDVKM. The CDR3 reads CASRTHGQNTDTQYF. Here the CDR3 DNA reads TGTGCCAGCAGGACCCACGGACAGAACACAGATACGCAGTATTTT.

The V gene is TRBV4-3, the J gene TRBJ2-7, with D perhaps TRBD2 (6 bases). This CDR3 comprises 14 residues. The V gene's germline CDR1 is LGHNA and CDR2 YSLEER. The ends were cut back, 4 bases at V and 6 bases at J, with 16 bases in the middle. CDR3 in amino acids: CASSPWRGGVEQYF. The CDR3 DNA sequence: TGCGCCAGCAGCCCCTGGCGTGGCGGGGTCGAGCAGTACTTC.

The rearrangement uses TRBV7-2 and TRBJ2-1; possibly TRBD2 for D (7 bases). The germline V gene has CDR1 SGHTA and CDR2 FQGNSA. V was trimmed by 1 base and J by 4 bases, leaving 11 bases between them. The CDR3 has 15 amino acids. The CDR3 sequence: CTSSLGGGVYNEQFF. Here the CDR3 DNA reads TGTACCAGCAGCTTAGGAGGGGGGGTTTACAATGAGCAGTTCTTC.

This clone showed up just once. The chain combines TRBV7-2 with TRBJ2-5, with D possibly matching TRBD2 (7 bases). V gave up 5 bases and J gave up 4 bases, with 20 bases separating them. Germline-derived CDR1 and CDR2 are SGHTA and FQGNSA. The CDR3 consists of 16 residues. The CDR3 DNA is TGTGCCAGCAGCCCCCAAGCGGGGAGGGGGGGAGAGACCCAGTACTTC. Its translation: CASSPQAGRGGETQYF.

The table lists this clone with a few counts. This chain joins TRBV25-1 and TRBJ2-2; 7 nucleotides line up with TRBD1. The V gene's germline CDR1 is MGHDK and CDR2 SYGVNS. Trimming took 9 bases from V and 4 from J; bases not matched to a gene: 5. The CDR3 loop spans 13 amino acids. The CDR3 protein is CASQGDGTGELFF. Written as DNA, the CDR3 is TGTGCCAGTCAGGGGGACGGCACCGGGGAGCTGTTTTTT.

The chain joins TRBV4-3 to TRBJ2-3, with 9 bases aligning to TRBD1. With 0 bases clipped from V and 1 base from J, the junction kept 11 bases outside the gene matches. CDR3 length: 19 residues. Germline assignment: CDR1 LGHNA and CDR2 YSLEER. The CDR3 reads CASSQDPPGDRAGTDTQYF. DNA for the CDR3: TGCGCCAGCAGCCAAGACCCACCAGGGGACAGGGCTGGCACAGATACGCAGTATTTT.

The chain carries TRBV3-1 (or the pseudogene TRBV3-2) and TRBJ1-3, with TRBD1 matching 8 bases. The germline CDR1 and CDR2 sequences are LGHDT and YNNKEL (reference sequence). V lost 7 bases, J lost 0 bases, and 2 bases stayed unmatched. The CDR3 sequence is 14 residues long. The CDR3 region is CASKGTGSGNTIYF. CDR3 coding DNA: TGTGCCAGCAAGGGGACAGGCTCTGGAAACACCATATATTTT.